A selection of T cell receptor beta chains follows, all from one sample in a study of OX40 agonist ivuxolimab in advanced cancers. Measured with immunoSEQ multiplex PCR; TCRdb has only the in-frame clones, and not every one. The table records roughly 49,000 clones, 85% to 90% of them present only once. Specimen: CD4+ or CD8+ T cells sorted from blood, collected in a trial of the OX40 agonist ivuxolimab. All receptors derive from an adult with an advanced solid tumor such as melanoma, head and neck, liver or kidney cancer. Both conserved end residues are part of each CDR3. The order of the fields is clone size, D gene, J gene, V gene, CDR3 protein, CDR3 DNA. D genes are given only for firm matches. Size values are once, few and many counts, or a class for expanded clones, and some rows have none.

size: .; D: TRBD2; J: TRBJ2-3; V: TRBV30; CDR3: CAWSVLAGAADTQYF; DNA: TGTGCCTGGAGTGTGCTAGCGGGAGCTGCAGATACGCAGTATTTT
size: .; D: .; J: TRBJ1-6; V: TRBV28; CDR3: CASSLVDGPSYNSPLHF; DNA: TGTGCCAGCAGTTTGGTGGACGGTCCTTCCTATAATTCACCCCTCCACTTT
size: .; D: .; J: TRBJ1-3; V: TRBV2; CDR3: CASTDRRTASAGNTIYF; DNA: TGTGCCAGCACCGACAGGCGGACGGCCTCTGCGGGAAACACCATATATTTT
size: few; D: .; J: TRBJ1-2; V: TRBV10-3; CDR3: CAISEWGAQGYTF; DNA: TGTGCCATCAGTGAATGGGGGGCTCAGGGCTACACCTTC
size: .; D: TRBD2; J: TRBJ2-7; V: TRBV19; CDR3: CASRLAGDGTHGQYF; DNA: TGTGCCAGTAGGCTAGCGGGAGACGGGACCCACGGGCAGTACTTC
size: .; D: .; J: TRBJ2-4; V: TRBV4-1; CDR3: CASSQGPGLPDIQYF; DNA: TGCGCCAGCAGCCAAGGGCCCGGCCTCCCGGACATTCAGTACTTC
size: .; D: .; J: TRBJ2-1; V: TRBV11-2; CDR3: CASRGLKGPSYNEQFF; DNA: TGTGCCAGCAGGGGACTCAAGGGGCCCTCGTACAATGAGCAGTTCTTC
size: .; D: .; J: TRBJ1-6; V: TRBV18; CDR3: CASSPGPGGDSPLHF; DNA: TGTGCCAGCTCACCCGGCCCGGGAGGGGATTCACCCCTCCACTTT
size: .; D: .; J: TRBJ2-3; V: TRBV5-4; CDR3: CASSLIGTDTQYF; DNA: TGTGCCAGCAGCTTAATTGGCACAGATACGCAGTATTTT
size: once; D: TRBD2; J: TRBJ2-1; V: TRBV19; CDR3: CASTTSGGADEQFF; DNA: TGTGCCAGTACCACTAGCGGGGGGGCGGATGAGCAGTTCTTC
size: .; D: .; J: TRBJ2-7; V: TRBV10-3; CDR3: CAISDRVLGSYEQYF; DNA: TGTGCCATCAGTGACAGGGTCTTAGGCTCCTACGAGCAGTACTTC
size: .; D: TRBD1; J: TRBJ2-7; V: TRBV30; CDR3: CAWLDRGPYEQYF; DNA: TGTGCCTGGCTTGACAGGGGCCCCTACGAGCAGTACTTC
size: once; D: .; J: TRBJ2-3; V: TRBV6-5; CDR3: CASSYSRQGLTDTQYF; DNA: TGTGCCAGCAGTTACTCGAGGCAGGGGCTCACAGATACGCAGTATTTT
size: .; D: .; J: TRBJ1-3; V: TRBV15; CDR3: CATSRGKGLSGNTIYF; DNA: TGTGCCACCAGCAGAGGCAAGGGGCTCTCTGGAAACACCATATATTTT
size: .; D: TRBD2; J: TRBJ2-2; V: TRBV5-1; CDR3: CASNQGLAGGPNTGELFF; DNA: TGCGCCAGCAATCAAGGACTAGCGGGGGGGCCGAACACCGGGGAGCTGTTTTTT
size: .; D: TRBD1; J: TRBJ1-5; V: TRBV5-5; CDR3: CASSADRASNQPQHF; DNA: TGTGCCAGCAGCGCGGACAGGGCTAGCAATCAGCCCCAGCATTTT
size: .; D: .; J: TRBJ2-5; V: TRBV11-1; CDR3: CASSLGSGETQYF; DNA: TGTGCCAGCAGCTTAGGGTCCGGAGAGACCCAGTACTTC
size: .; D: .; J: TRBJ2-7; V: TRBV6-5; CDR3: CASSAGLANYEQYF; DNA: TGTGCCAGCAGCGCCGGACTGGCTAACTACGAGCAGTACTTC
size: .; D: .; J: TRBJ1-6; V: TRBV6-1; CDR3: CASLEVLDSPLHF; DNA: TGTGCCAGCCTTGAGGTTCTGGATTCACCCCTCCACTTT
size: .; D: .; J: TRBJ2-3; V: TRBV7-3; CDR3: CASRGVSRDTQYF; DNA: TGTGCCAGCAGGGGGGTAAGCAGAGATACGCAGTATTTT
size: .; D: TRBD1; J: TRBJ2-7; V: TRBV18; CDR3: CASSNRDRVVSNEQYF; DNA: TGTGCCAGCTCAAACCGGGACAGGGTAGTTTCTAACGAGCAGTACTTC
size: .; D: .; J: TRBJ1-6; V: TRBV6-1; CDR3: CAGGPDGNSPLHF; DNA: TGTGCCGGTGGACCCGACGGTAATTCACCCCTCCACTTT
size: .; D: .; J: TRBJ2-1; V: TRBV6-6; CDR3: CASSYAVSYNEQFF; DNA: TGTGCCAGCAGTTACGCAGTCTCCTACAATGAGCAGTTCTTC